Listed below are T cell receptor beta chains from one sample, sequenced in a study of cytomegalovirus exposure and HLA in healthy donors. The repertoire was sequenced with immunoSEQ multiplex PCR; TCRdb's copy has only in-frame clones and lacks some. The data hold under 200,000 clones, with around two thirds observed a single time. Input material: PBMCs. The receptor set was obtained from a man in his forties in good health and CMV-seronegative. CDR3s include the opening cysteine and the closing phenylalanine or tryptophan. The D gene is left open where the match is weak. The listing skips clone size in some rows; elsewhere it reads once, few, many or a size class.

>TRBD2|few|TRBV11-2|TRBJ2-3
TGTGCCAGCAGCTTAGTAGCGGGGGGAACAGATACGCAGTATTTT
CASSLVAGGTDTQYF
>TRBD1|NA|TRBV5-1|TRBJ1-1
TGCGCCAGCAGCCTTACAGGGGACTTGAACACTGAAGCTTTCTTT
CASSLTGDLNTEAFF
>TRBD2|NA|TRBV7-9|TRBJ2-2
TGTGCCAGCAGCTTGGACAGGCCACCGTCTAGCGGGAGGGCCGGGGAGCTGTTTTTT
CASSLDRPPSSGRAGELFF
>NA|few|TRBV7-2|TRBJ2-3
TGTGCCAGCAGCAGATTTCCCTTGGGGGCGGGAGAAGATACGCAGTATTTT
CASSRFPLGAGEDTQYF
>TRBD2|NA|TRBV7-8|TRBJ2-7
TGTGCCAGCAGCCTTGGGACTAGCGGTGCCCACGAGCAGTACTTC
CASSLGTSGAHEQYF
>TRBD2|NA|TRBV28|TRBJ2-3
TGTGCCAGCAGTCAGAGCGGGAGGGCCGGAGATACGCGGTATTTT
CASSQSGRAGDTRYF
>NA|once|TRBV9|TRBJ1-6
TGTGCCAGCAGCGTATTCTCTGAGCCTAATTCACCCCTCCACTTT
CASSVFSEPNSPLHF
>NA|NA|TRBV5-4|TRBJ2-2
TGTGCCAGCAGCTTGCAAGGAGCCCCGGCCACCGGGGAGCTGTTTTTT
CASSLQGAPATGELFF
>TRBD2|NA|TRBV5-1|TRBJ2-1
TGCGCCAGCAACTCACAGGGTGGTGAGGTAGCGGGATTCTACAATGAGCAGTTCTTC
CASNSQGGEVAGFYNEQFF
>NA|NA|TRBV7-2|TRBJ1-2
TGTGCCAGCAGCTACAGGGTGACCCGCTATGGCTACACCTTC
CASSYRVTRYGYTF
>TRBD1|few|TRBV7-9|TRBJ1-1
TGTGCCAGCAGGGACGGACAGGGGATGAACACTGAAGCTTTCTTT
CASRDGQGMNTEAFF
>NA|few|TRBV11-1|TRBJ1-6
TGTGCCAGCAGCTTAGAGGACAGCCCGAGCCCTTCACCCCTCCACTTT
CASSLEDSPSPSPLHF
>NA|NA|TRBV5-8|TRBJ2-5
TGTGCCAGCAGCTCGTACAGGTACCAAGAGACCCAGTACTTC
CASSSYRYQETQYF
>TRBD1|NA|TRBV18|TRBJ2-7
TGTGCCAGCTCATTGTCGGGGACAGACTACGAGCAGTACTTC
CASSLSGTDYEQYF
>NA|NA|TRBV6-1|TRBJ1-1
TGTGCCAGCAGTGAATATACAGGTCAAGCTTTCTTT
CASSEYTGQAFF
>NA|NA|TRBV27|TRBJ2-1
TGTGCCAGCAGTTCCAGGGACAAGTACAATGAGCAGTTCTTC
CASSSRDKYNEQFF
>TRBD1|NA|TRBV5-6|TRBJ2-2
TGTGCCAGCAGCCCCAATATGAGACAGGGGATGAGCGGGGAGCTGTTTTTT
CASSPNMRQGMSGELFF
>NA|once|TRBV6-1|TRBJ2-7
TGTGCCAGCAGTGCCCCCTTGGGGGGTGGACCAGACTCCTACGAGCAGTACTTC
CASSAPLGGGPDSYEQYF
>NA|few|TRBV5-1|TRBJ1-1
TGCGCCAGCAGGCCCATCGAGTACACTGAAGCTTTCTTT
CASRPIEYTEAFF
>TRBD1|NA|TRBV4-2|TRBJ1-1
TGTGCCAGCAGCCAAGTGACGCCAGGGGGGACTGAAGCTTTCTTT
CASSQVTPGGTEAFF
>TRBD1|NA|TRBV27|TRBJ1-4
TGTGCCAGCAGTACCGGGACAGGTCAAAAACTGTTTTTT
CASSTGTGQKLFF
>NA|NA|TRBV5-1|TRBJ1-2
TGCGCCAGCAGCTTGGCCGGCAGGGAGGACTATGGCTACACCTTC
CASSLAGREDYGYTF
>TRBD1|few|TRBV23-1|TRBJ2-7
TGCGCCAGCAGTCAATGGTGGGACAGGGTTTACTACGAGCAGTACTTC
CASSQWWDRVYYEQYF
>TRBD1|NA|TRBV18|TRBJ2-1
TGTGCCAGCTCACTGGGACAGGCCCGCACGTTTGAGCAGTTCTTC
CASSLGQARTFEQFF
>NA|NA|TRBV29-1|TRBJ2-7
TGCAGCGCCGGTTCAGGCTACGAGCAGTACTTC
CSAGSGYEQYF
>NA|NA|TRBV4-1|TRBJ2-2
TGCGCCAGCAGCCAAGACGATATCGGGTTACCGAACACCGGGGAGCTGTTTTTT
CASSQDDIGLPNTGELFF
>NA|NA|TRBV6-6|TRBJ2-7
TGTGCCAGCAGTTACTCGGGGCAGGGGATGGAAAAGCAGTACTTC
CASSYSGQGMEKQYF
>NA|NA|TRBV25-1|TRBJ1-1
TGTGCCAGCAGTGAGTATGGGAGCTTCTCGGCTTTCTTT
CASSEYGSFSAFF
>TRBD1|NA|TRBV19|TRBJ1-6
TGTGCCAGTAGTGAAGACAGGGTGGATAATTCACCCCTCCACTTT
CASSEDRVDNSPLHF
>TRBD2|NA|TRBV7-2|TRBJ2-3
TGTGCCAGCAGCTCACTAGCGGTGAGCACAGATACGCAGTATTTT
CASSSLAVSTDTQYF
>NA|few|TRBV27|TRBJ1-1
TGTGCCAGCAGTTTATCGAACGGAGGAAGCCATGAAGCTTTCTTT
CASSLSNGGSHEAFF
>NA|few|TRBV6-1|TRBJ1-2
TGTGCCAGCGATCGGGCGGGGGCTAACTATGGCTACACCTTC
CASDRAGANYGYTF
>NA|NA|TRBV27|TRBJ2-4
TGTGCCAGCAGTTCCCCTCAGGGTGGGGAAAACATTCAGTACTTC
CASSSPQGGENIQYF
>TRBD2|NA|TRBV23-1|TRBJ2-4
TGCGCAGTTAGGGGACTAACCAAAAACATTCAGTACTTC
CAVRGLTKNIQYF
>NA|NA|TRBV7-6|TRBJ1-6
TGTGCCAGCAGCTTATGGACAGCGGAAAATTCACCCCTCCACTTT
CASSLWTAENSPLHF
>NA|NA|TRBV4-1|TRBJ1-5
TGCGCCAGCAGCCAAGATCGGTACGGACATAGCAATCAGCCCCAGCATTTT
CASSQDRYGHSNQPQHF
>TRBD1|NA|TRBV7-2|TRBJ1-4
TGTGCCAGCAGCTTTGGACAGGCGGGTGAAAAACTGTTTTTT
CASSFGQAGEKLFF
>NA|NA|TRBV15|TRBJ1-5
TGTGCCACCTCGGGGGGCGGCAATCAGCCCCAGCATTTT
CATSGGGNQPQHF
>TRBD1|few|TRBV7-9|TRBJ2-7
TGTGCCAGCAGCTCGGGGACAGGGGTAAGGACCTACGAGCAGTACTTC
CASSSGTGVRTYEQYF
>NA|few|TRBV19|TRBJ1-1
TGTGCCAGTACCTCGGGTGAGTACTTCACTGCGGAAGCTTTCTTT
CASTSGEYFTAEAFF